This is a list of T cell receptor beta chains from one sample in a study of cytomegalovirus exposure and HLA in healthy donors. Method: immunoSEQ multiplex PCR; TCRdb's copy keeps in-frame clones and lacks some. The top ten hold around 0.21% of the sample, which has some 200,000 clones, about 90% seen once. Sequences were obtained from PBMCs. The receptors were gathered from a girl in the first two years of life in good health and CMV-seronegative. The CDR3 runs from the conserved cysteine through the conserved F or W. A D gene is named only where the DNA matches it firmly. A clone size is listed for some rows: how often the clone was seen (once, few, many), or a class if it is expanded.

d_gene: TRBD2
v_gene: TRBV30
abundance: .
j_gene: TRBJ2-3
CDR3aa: CAGGEFADTQYF
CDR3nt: TGTGCTGGGGGGGAGTTTGCAGATACGCAGTATTTT

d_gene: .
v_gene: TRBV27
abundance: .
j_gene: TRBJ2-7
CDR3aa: CASSLFGSYEQYF
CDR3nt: TGTGCCAGCAGTTTATTCGGCTCCTACGAGCAGTACTTC

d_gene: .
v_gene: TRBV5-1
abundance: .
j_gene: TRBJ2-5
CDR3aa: CASSLDRGQETQYF
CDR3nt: TGCGCCAGCAGCCTCGACCGGGGACAAGAGACCCAGTACTTC

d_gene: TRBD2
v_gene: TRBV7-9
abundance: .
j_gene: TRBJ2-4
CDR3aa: CASSLTQGLAEPGDIQYF
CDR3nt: TGTGCCAGCAGCTTAACCCAGGGACTAGCGGAGCCAGGGGACATTCAGTACTTC

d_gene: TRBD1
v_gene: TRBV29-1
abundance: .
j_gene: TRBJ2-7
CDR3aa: CSVDLTGTYEQYF
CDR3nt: TGCAGCGTTGATCTGACAGGGACCTACGAGCAGTACTTC

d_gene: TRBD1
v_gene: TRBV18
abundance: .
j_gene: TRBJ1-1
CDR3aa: CASSPSTTGQYTEAFF
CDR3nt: TGTGCCAGCTCACCATCGACGACAGGGCAATACACTGAAGCTTTCTTT

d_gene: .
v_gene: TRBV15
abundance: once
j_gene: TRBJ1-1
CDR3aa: CATSRDRTVNTEAFF
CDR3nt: TGTGCCACCAGCAGAGATAGAACAGTGAACACTGAAGCTTTCTTT

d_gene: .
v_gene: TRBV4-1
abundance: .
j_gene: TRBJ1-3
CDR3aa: CVSSQLYPGSSGNTIYF
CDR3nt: TGCGTCAGCAGCCAATTATACCCCGGGAGCTCTGGAAACACCATATATTTT

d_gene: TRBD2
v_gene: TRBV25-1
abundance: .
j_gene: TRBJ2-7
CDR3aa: CASSTPGLASFLGEQYF
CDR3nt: TGTGCCAGCAGTACTCCGGGACTAGCGAGTTTCCTCGGCGAGCAGTACTTC

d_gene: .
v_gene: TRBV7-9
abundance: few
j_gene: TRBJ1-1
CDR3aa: CSSSLQLGGEAFF
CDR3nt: TGTTCCAGCAGCTTACAATTGGGAGGTGAAGCTTTCTTT

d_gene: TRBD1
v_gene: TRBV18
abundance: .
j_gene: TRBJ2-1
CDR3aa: CASSIDRGAYNEQFF
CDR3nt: TGTGCCAGCTCAATAGACAGGGGTGCCTACAATGAGCAGTTCTTC

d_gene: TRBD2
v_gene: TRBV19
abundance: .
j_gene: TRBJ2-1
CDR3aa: CASRPGLAFHEQFF
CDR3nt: TGTGCCAGTAGGCCGGGACTAGCCTTCCATGAGCAGTTCTTC

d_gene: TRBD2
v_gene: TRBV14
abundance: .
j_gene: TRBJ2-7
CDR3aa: CASSQAGGFYEQYF
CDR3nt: TGTGCCAGCAGCCAAGCGGGGGGTTTCTACGAGCAGTACTTC

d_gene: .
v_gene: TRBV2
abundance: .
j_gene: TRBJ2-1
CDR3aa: CASGANEQFF
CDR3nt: TGTGCCAGCGGGGCCAATGAGCAGTTCTTC

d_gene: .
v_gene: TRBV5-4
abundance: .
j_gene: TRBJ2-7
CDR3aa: CASSLDSVYAVEQYF
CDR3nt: TGTGCCAGCAGCTTGGATAGCGTGTATGCTGTCGAGCAGTACTTC

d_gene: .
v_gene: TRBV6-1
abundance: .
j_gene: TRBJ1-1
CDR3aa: CASSELIWPTRAFF
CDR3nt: TGTGCCAGCAGTGAATTGATTTGGCCCACGAGGGCTTTCTTT

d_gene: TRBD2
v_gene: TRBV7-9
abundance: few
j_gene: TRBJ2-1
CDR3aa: CASYTYWTSGGGKQFF
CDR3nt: TGTGCCAGCTATACTTACTGGACTAGCGGGGGGGGAAAGCAGTTCTTC

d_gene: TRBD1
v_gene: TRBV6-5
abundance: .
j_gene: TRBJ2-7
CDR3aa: CASSQGALSYEQYF
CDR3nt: TGTGCCAGCAGCCAGGGGGCTCTCTCCTACGAGCAGTACTTC

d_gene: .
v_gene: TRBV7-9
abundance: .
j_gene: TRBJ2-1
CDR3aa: CASSFGEGRSYNEQFF
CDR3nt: TGTGCCAGCAGCTTCGGGGAAGGACGCTCCTACAATGAGCAGTTCTTC

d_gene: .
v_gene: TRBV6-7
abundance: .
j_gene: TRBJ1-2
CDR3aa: CASSYSGQNRNYGYTF
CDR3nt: TGTGCCAGCAGTTATTCCGGACAGAATAGGAACTATGGCTACACCTTC

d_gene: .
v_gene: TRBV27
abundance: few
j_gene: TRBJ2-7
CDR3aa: CASSQKDTFYEQYF
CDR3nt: TGTGCCAGCAGTCAGAAGGACACGTTCTACGAGCAGTACTTC

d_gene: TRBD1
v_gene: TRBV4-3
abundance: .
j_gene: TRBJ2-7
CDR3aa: CASSRDRSYEQYF
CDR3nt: TGCGCCAGCAGCCGGGACAGATCCTACGAGCAGTACTTC

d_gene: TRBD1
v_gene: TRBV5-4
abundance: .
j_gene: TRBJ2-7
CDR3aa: CASSVSGTGRYEQYF
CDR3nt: TGTGCCAGCAGCGTATCCGGGACAGGGCGTTACGAGCAGTACTTC

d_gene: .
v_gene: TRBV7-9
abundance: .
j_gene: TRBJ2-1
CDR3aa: CASSLGRLPEGRNEQFF
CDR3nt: TGTGCCAGCAGCTTAGGTCGTCTCCCCGAGGGGAGGAATGAGCAGTTCTTC

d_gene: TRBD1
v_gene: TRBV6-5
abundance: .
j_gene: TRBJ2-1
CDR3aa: CASSYSRAGGNEQFF
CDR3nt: TGTGCCAGCAGTTACTCGAGGGCAGGGGGCAATGAGCAGTTCTTC

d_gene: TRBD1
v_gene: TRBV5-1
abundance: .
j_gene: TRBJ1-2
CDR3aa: CASSLDRGNYGYTF
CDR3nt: TGCGCCAGCAGCTTAGACAGGGGGAACTATGGCTACACCTTC

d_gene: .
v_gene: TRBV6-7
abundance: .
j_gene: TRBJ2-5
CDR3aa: CATGTSWETQYF
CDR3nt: TGTGCCACCGGGACATCGTGGGAGACCCAGTACTTC

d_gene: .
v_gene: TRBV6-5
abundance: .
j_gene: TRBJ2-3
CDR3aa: CASSLQGSSTDTQYF
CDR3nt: TGTGCCAGCAGCCTACAGGGTTCTAGCACAGATACGCAGTATTTT

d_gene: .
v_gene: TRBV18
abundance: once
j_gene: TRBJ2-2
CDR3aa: CASSPLEGNTGELFF
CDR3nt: TGTGCCAGCTCACCACTCGAGGGTAACACCGGGGAGCTGTTTTTT

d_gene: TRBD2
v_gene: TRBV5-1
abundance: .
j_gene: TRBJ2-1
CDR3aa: CASRLWLAGGSYNEQFF
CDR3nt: TGCGCCAGCAGGCTCTGGTTGGCGGGGGGTTCCTACAATGAGCAGTTCTTC

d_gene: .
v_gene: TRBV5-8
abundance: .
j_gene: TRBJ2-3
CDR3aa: CASSFYPGDTQYF
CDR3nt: TGTGCCAGCAGCTTTTACCCGGGAGATACGCAGTATTTT

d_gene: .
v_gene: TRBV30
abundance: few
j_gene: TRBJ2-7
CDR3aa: CAWSVGHYEQYF
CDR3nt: TGTGCCTGGAGTGTTGGACACTACGAGCAGTACTTC

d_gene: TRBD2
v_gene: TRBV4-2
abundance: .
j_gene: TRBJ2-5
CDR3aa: CASSRNSGSRETQYF
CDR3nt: TGTGCCAGCAGCCGGAATAGCGGGAGTCGAGAGACCCAGTACTTC

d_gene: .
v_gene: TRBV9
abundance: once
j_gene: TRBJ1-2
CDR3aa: CASSVGTTGYYGYTF
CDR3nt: TGTGCCAGCAGCGTGGGGACGACAGGATACTATGGCTACACCTTC

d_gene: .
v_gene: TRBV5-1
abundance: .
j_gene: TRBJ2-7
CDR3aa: CASSLNGGYEQYF
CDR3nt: TGCGCCAGCAGCTTGAACGGGGGCTACGAGCAGTACTTC

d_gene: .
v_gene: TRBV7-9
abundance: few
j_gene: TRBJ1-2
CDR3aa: CASTPTGGRGNYGYTF
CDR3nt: TGTGCCAGCACCCCGACGGGGGGGAGGGGGAACTATGGCTACACCTTC

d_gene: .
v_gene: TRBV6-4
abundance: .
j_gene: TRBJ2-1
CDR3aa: CASTLAAFYNEQFF
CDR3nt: TGTGCCAGCACTTTAGCGGCTTTCTACAATGAGCAGTTCTTC

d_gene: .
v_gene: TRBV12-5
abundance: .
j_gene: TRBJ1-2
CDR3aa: CASGLSTGLYGYTF
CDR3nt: TGTGCTAGTGGTCTGTCGACAGGACTCTATGGCTACACCTTC

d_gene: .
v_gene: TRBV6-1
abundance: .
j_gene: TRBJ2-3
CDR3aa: CASSGPEGDTQYF
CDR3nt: TGTGCCAGCAGTGGCCCAGAGGGAGATACGCAGTATTTT

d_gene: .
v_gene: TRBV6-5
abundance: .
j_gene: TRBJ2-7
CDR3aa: CASSYAQAFYEQYF
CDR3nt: TGTGCCAGCAGTTACGCCCAGGCGTTCTACGAGCAGTACTTC